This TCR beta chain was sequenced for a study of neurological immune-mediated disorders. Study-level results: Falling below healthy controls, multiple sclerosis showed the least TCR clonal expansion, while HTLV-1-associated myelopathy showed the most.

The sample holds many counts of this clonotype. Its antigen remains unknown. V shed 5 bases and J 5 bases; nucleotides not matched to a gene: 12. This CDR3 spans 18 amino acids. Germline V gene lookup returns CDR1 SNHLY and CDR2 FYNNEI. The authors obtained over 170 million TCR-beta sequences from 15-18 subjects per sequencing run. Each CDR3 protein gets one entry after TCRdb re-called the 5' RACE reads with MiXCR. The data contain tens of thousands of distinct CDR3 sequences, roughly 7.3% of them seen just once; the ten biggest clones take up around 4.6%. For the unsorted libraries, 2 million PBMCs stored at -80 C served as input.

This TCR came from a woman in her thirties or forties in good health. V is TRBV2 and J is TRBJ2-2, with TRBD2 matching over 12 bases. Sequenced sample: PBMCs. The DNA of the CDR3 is TGTGCCAGCAGTTCCCCCAGAGGCACTAGCGGGGGGACCGGGGAGCTGTTTTTT. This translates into CASSSPRGTSGGTGELFF.